This T cell receptor beta chain was captured in a study of T cells in Graves' hyperthyroidism and ophthalmopathy (dated by TCRdb to the late 2010s). At the level of the whole study: Peripheral blood was sampled at the time of initial diagnosis, prior to any treatment. To identify TCR V-J signatures that set the groups apart, the researchers used a discovery cohort of 100 patients, made up of 43 with Graves' ophthalmopathy and some 58 with stable Graves' hyperthyroidism. Prospective prediction of ophthalmopathy was tested in an independent validation cohort consisting of fewer than 20 hyperthyroidism patients and approximately 16 patients who later progressed to ophthalmopathy. For training and testing, the roughly 97 patients in the discovery cohort were randomly divided in a 7:3 ratio. Thyroid tissue and blood T-cell repertoires from about six Graves' hyperthyroidism patients were also compared in the study. After blood sampling, hyperthyroidism patients were treated with methimazole at a starting dose of 30 mg daily, and ophthalmopathy patients were treated with high-dose intravenous methylprednisolone. TCR Vbeta CDR3 sequencing of 130 to 150 peripheral blood samples (approximately 44 ophthalmopathy, 75 hyperthyroidism and approximately 17 progressor patients) is reported in the paper.

Concerning this clonotype itself: Its target antigen remains unknown. The sample holds no much larger clone one base away, and base qualities are not on file.

The CDR3 starts with the cysteine, ends with the phenylalanine, and has 15 residues. The read is trimmed to its CDR3 DNA, 45 bases read in frame from base 1. The germline V gene specifies ENHRY as CDR1 and SYGVKD as CDR2. Clipping removes 6 bases from V and 3 bases from J, with 6 as the unmatched junction base count. The TCR beta CDR3 regions were amplified from the RNA transcripts. The TCR CDR3 was subjected to a first round of RT-PCR using the HTBI primer set and the Qiagen OneStep RT-PCR kit. Libraries were constructed in a second round of multiplex PCR, after which size selection and purification were carried out. Sequencing of the libraries was done on an Illumina HiSeq2000 using paired-end 100 bp reads. In the authors' own workflow: SOAPnuke was used to process the raw data, with reads discarded if the reads contained adapters or uncalled bases, had a mean Phred below 15, or lacked an exact constant-primer or identifier match. COPE v1.2.5 was used to merge high-quality paired reads, and clonotypes were defined as unique nucleotide sequences. Clonotypes were aligned to IMGT TRBV, TRBD and TRBJ reference segments using MiTCR v1.1. The analysis was restricted to V-J combinations with a frequency above 0.0001, which together covered roughly 99% of the repertoires. The TCS score was defined as the ratio of F50 (clonal expansion) to E x V (chaos), calculated using BLOSUM62-based TCRdist between CDR3 peptides within each V-J. Welch's t-statistics and random forest reduced roughly 500 V-J features to roughly 13, which were used in a naive Bayes classifier (R e1071). TCRdb ran its own pipeline on the public reads, namely fastp trimming at Q25 and MiXCR clone calling, and kept in-frame beta chains. CDR3 protein sequences are deduplicated, and each keeps its most common genes and DNA. TCRdb, not the original authors, processed these V and J calls. In this sample the table shows nearly 600,000 distinct CDR3 sequences, approximately 15% of which occur a single time. Of the sample, around 7% is held by the ten largest clones.

Ophthalmopathy patients had moderately to severely active disease, with a Clinical Activity Score of 3 or more, a NOSPECS grade of 4 or more, and a disease duration of less than 3 months. Patients with uncontrolled infections, other autoimmune diseases, pregnancy or lactation were excluded. Diagnoses were established on the basis of clinical symptoms, serum thyroxine and TRAb, thyroid ultrasound, and orbital computed tomography. PBMCs were isolated from approximately 10 ml of fresh peripheral blood by Ficoll-Paque density gradient centrifugation. Trizol reagent was used to extract total RNA, and RNA quality was then checked on an Agilent 2100 Bioanalyzer. What the study reported, not specific to this receptor: No statistical method was used to fix the sample size in advance, and group allocation was not hidden from the investigators. In validation, progression to ophthalmopathy was predicted by the model with 70% to 71% sensitivity and 72.22% specificity, a median of about 6.8 months before onset. A 13 V-J signature model separated ophthalmopathy from stable hyperthyroidism, with around 88% sensitivity and just under 84% specificity in cross-validation and 80%/75% in testing. Most expanded thyroid clonotypes (frequency above 0.001) were also found in blood, which suggests that blood repertoires may mirror thyroid immune responses.

The rearranged segments are TRBV10-3 and TRBJ2-5, and 11 junctional nucleotides match TRBD1. The clonotype originates from a woman aged 18-29 years with Graves' ophthalmopathy. Sample: blood. The nucleotides are TGTGCCATCAGGGGCGGGACAGGGGGGGAAGAGACCCAGTACTTC. Translated, it reads CAIRGGTGGEETQYF.